The clone carrying this T cell receptor (beta chain) was counted ten times or more. What it binds is not known. This sample is drawn from a study of cytomegalovirus exposure and HLA in healthy donors. Per germline, CDR1 SEHNR and CDR2 FQNEAQ (reference sequence). Trimming removed 3 bases from V and 9 bases from J, with 9 bases in between. The CDR3 spans 12 residues. Regarding the study as a whole: Rare TCR sequences predominated, though certain public TCRs were found in many donors. According to reports, the classifier identified cytomegalovirus status with high specificity and sensitivity. Researchers catalogued over 150 TCR beta chains as cytomegalovirus-associated.

This table comes from immunoSEQ multiplex PCR, and its TCRdb copy is limited to in-frame clones, with some not included. The sample records some 310,000 clones, roughly 86% being singletons. The chain combines TRBV7-9 with TRBJ1-3, with no clear D. Sample: PBMCs. The sequence came from a man aged 30 to 39 in good health and CMV-seronegative. CDR3 residues: CASSFVTGTIYF. The CDR3 bases are TGTGCCAGCAGCTTTGTAACTGGCACCATATATTTT.